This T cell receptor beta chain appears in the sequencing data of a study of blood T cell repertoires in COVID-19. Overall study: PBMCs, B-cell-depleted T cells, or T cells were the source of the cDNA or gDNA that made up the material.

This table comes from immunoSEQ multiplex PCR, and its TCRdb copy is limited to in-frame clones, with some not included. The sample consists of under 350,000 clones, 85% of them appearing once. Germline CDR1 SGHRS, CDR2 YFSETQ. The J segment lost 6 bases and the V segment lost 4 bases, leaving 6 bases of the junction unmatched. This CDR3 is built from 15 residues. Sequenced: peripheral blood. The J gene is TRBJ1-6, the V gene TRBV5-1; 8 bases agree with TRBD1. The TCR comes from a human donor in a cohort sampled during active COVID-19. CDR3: CASSAGTGANSPLHF. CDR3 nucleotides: TGCGCCAGCAGCGCGGGGACAGGAGCTAATTCACCCCTCCACTTT. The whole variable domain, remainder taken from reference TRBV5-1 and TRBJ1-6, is KAGVTQTPRYLIKTRGQQVTLSCSPISGHRSVSWYQQTPGQGLQFLFEYFSETQRNKGNFPGRFSGRQFSNSRSEMNVSTLELGDSALYLCASSAGTGANSPLHFGNGTRLTVT.